This T cell receptor beta chain originates from a study of technical replicates of blood from four donors. The repertoire was sequenced with immunoSEQ multiplex PCR; TCRdb's copy has only in-frame clones and lacks some. The sample holds 91,000 or so clones; roughly 95% are singletons and the top ten take 0.3% to 0.35%. After removal of 11 bases from V and 7 bases from J, the junction contained 7 bases not matched to a gene. Germline CDR1 LNHDA, CDR2 SQIVND (reference sequence). The CDR3 length is 11 residues. Sequencing was performed on T cells isolated from PBMCs. The J gene is TRBJ1-2, the V gene TRBV19; 7 bases map to TRBD1. The TCR sequence derives from a human donor in good health. The CDR3 protein is CAASGTVGYTF. The DNA for the CDR3 is TGTGCCGCCTCCGGGACAGTTGGCTACACCTTC.